The clone carrying this T cell receptor (beta chain) is a singleton in its sample. Its cognate antigen is unknown. Blood draws occurred at baseline, cycle 4 day 1, and cycle 7 day 1. The germline V gene has CDR1 SNHLY and CDR2 FYNNEI. The V end lost 7 bases, the J end lost 8 bases, and 20 bases lay between the germline ends. The CDR3 extends over 15 amino acids. This sample is part of a study of OX40 agonist ivuxolimab in advanced cancers. Study summary: Ivuxolimab was administered intravenously to patients at 0.01 to 10 mg/kg every 2 weeks.

Profiled with immunoSEQ multiplex PCR; TCRdb holds only in-frame clones, not every one. The sample comprises 46,000 or so clones, roughly 80% of which are singletons, and approximately 2.6% rests with the top ten. Study-wide results and limits: On average, a greater number of expanded clones characterised CD8+ T cells relative to CD4+. There was clonal expansion of CD4+ and CD8+ blood T cells by week 6 at 0.1 to 3.0 mg/kg.

Sequenced here: CD4+ or CD8+ T cells sorted from blood, sampled in a trial of the OX40 agonist ivuxolimab. This chain uses TRBV2 with TRBJ1-4, with D perhaps matching TRBD1 (5 bases). The origin of this receptor is an adult with an advanced solid tumor such as melanoma, head and neck, liver or kidney cancer. CDR3 protein: CASTQAWGSREKLFF. The CDR3 DNA follows: TGTGCCAGCACGCAAGCTTGGGGGTCCAGGGAAAAACTGTTTTTT.